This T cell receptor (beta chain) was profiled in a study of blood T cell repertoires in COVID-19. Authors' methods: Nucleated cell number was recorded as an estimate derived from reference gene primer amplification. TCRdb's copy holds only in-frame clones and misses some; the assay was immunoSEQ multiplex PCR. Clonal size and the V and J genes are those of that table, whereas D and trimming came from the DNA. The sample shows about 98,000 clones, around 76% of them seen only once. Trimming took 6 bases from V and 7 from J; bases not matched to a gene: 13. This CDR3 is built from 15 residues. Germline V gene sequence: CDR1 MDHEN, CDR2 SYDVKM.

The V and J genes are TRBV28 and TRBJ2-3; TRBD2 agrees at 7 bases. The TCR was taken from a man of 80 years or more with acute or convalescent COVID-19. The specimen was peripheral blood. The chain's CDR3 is CASSPNFLAVHTQYF. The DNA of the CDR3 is TGTGCCAGCAGCCCGAACTTTCTAGCGGTCCATACGCAGTATTTT.